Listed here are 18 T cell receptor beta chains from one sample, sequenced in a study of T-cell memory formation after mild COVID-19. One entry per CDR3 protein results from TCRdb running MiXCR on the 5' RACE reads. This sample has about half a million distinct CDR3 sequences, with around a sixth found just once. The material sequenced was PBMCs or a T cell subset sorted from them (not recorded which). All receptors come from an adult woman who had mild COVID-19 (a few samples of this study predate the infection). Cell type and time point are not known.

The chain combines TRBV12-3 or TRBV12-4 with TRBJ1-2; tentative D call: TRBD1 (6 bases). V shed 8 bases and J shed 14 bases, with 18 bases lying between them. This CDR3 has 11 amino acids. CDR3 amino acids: CASSNGGLLTF. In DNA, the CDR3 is TGTGCCAGCTCCAACGGGGGGCTGTTAACCTTC.

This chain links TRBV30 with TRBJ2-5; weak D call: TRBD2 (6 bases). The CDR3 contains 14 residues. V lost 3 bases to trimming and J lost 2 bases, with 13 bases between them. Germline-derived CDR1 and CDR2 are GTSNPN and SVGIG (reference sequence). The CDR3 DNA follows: TGTGCCTGGAGGCCGGGACTCCTACAAGAGACCCAGTACTTC. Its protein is CAWRPGLLQETQYF.

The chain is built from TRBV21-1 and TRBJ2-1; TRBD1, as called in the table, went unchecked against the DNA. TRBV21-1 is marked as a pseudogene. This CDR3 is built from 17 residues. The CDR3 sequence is CASSPPGKQGVYNEQFF. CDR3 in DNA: TGTGCCAGCAGCCCTCCCGGGAAACAGGGGGTATACAATGAGCAGTTCTTC.

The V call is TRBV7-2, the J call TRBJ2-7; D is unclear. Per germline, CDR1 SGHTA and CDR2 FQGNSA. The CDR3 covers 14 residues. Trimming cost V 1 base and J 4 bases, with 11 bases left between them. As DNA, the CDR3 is TGTGCCAGCAGCTTAGGCTCAACCCCGTACGAGCAGTACTTC. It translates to CASSLGSTPYEQYF.

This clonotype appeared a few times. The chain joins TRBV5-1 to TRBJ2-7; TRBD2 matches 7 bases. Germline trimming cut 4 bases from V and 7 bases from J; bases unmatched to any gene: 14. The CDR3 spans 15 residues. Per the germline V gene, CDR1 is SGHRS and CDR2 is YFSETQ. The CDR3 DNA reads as TGCGCCAGCAGCCCGGTCGGCGGGAGCCCGGGGGAGCAGTACTTC. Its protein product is CASSPVGGSPGEQYF.

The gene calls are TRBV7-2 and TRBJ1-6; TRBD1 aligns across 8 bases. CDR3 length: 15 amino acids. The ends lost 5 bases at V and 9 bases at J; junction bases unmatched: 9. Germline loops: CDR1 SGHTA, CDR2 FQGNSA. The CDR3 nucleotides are TGTGCCAGCAGCCCCGTCCAGGGGGCAGGTTCACCCCTCCACTTT. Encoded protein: CASSPVQGAGSPLHF.

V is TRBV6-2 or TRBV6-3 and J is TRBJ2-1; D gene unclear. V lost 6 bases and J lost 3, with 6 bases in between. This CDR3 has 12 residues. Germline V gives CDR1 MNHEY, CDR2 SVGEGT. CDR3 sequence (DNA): TGTGCCAGCAGACCCCTCTACAATGAGCAGTTCTTC. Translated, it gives CASRPLYNEQFF.

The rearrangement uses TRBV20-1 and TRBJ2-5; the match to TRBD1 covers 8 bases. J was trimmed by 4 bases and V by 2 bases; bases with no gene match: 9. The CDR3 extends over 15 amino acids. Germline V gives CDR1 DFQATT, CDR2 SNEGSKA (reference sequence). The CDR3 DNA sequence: TGCAGTGCTAGAAAAATAGGACAGGGACGAGAGACCCAGTACTTC. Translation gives CSARKIGQGRETQYF.

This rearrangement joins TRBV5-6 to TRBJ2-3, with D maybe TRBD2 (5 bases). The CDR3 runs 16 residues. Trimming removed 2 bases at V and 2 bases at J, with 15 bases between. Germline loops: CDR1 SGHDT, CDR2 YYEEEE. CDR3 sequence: CASSFRAELLTDTQYF. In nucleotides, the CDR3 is TGTGCCAGCAGCTTTCGAGCGGAGCTACTCACAGATACGCAGTATTTT.

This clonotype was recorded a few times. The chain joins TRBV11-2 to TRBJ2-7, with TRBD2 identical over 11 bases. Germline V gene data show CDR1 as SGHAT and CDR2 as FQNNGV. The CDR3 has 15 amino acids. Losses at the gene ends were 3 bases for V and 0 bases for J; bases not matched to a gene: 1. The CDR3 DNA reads TGTGCCAGCAGCTTGGGACTAGCGGACTCCTACGAGCAGTACTTC. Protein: CASSLGLADSYEQYF.

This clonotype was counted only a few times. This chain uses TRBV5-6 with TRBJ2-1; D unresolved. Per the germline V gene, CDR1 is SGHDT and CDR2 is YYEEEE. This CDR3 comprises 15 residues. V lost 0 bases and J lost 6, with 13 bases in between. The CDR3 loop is CASSLGAVLTNEQFF. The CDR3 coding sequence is TGTGCCAGCAGCTTGGGCGCGGTTTTAACCAATGAGCAGTTCTTC.

The CDR3 loop is CASSYTGAQETQYF. The CDR3 nucleotides are TGTGCCAGCAGCTATACAGGGGCGCAAGAGACCCAGTACTTC. The genes are TRBV7-6 and TRBJ2-5; 7 bases match TRBD1. Germline loops: CDR1 SGHVS, CDR2 FNYEAQ. After removal of 4 bases from V and 2 bases from J, the junction contained 4 bases not matched to a gene. The CDR3 length is 14 residues.

The CDR3 region has the DNA TGCGCCAGCAGCTTGGATTCCGAAGGGGACGAGCAGTACTTC. It encodes CASSLDSEGDEQYF. The chain combines TRBV5-1 with TRBJ2-7, with D possibly being TRBD1 (5 bases). V lost 0 bases, J lost 5 bases, and 12 bases lay in between. Germline V gives CDR1 SGHRS, CDR2 YFSETQ. The CDR3 runs 14 residues.

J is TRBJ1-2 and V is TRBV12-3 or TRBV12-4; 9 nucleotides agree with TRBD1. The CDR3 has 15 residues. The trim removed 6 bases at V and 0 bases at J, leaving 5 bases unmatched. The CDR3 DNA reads TGTGCCAGCAGGTGGACAGGGGCTGCTAACTATGGCTACACCTTC. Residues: CASRWTGAANYGYTF.

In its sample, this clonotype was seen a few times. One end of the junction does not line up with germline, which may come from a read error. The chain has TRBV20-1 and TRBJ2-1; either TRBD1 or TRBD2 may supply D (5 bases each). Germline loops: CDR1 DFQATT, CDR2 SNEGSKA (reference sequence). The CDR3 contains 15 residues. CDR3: CSARDRDGSYNEQFF. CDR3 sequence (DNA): TGCAGTGCTCGAGACCGGGACGGCTCCTACAATGAGCAGTTCTTC.

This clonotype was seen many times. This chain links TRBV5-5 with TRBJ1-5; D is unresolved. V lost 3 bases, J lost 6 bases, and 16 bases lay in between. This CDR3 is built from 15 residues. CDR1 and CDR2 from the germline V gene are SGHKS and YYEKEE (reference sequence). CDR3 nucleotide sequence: TGTGCCAGCAGCTCCCTCATGGAAAGGGCTCAGCCCCAGCATTTT. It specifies CASSSLMERAQPQHF.

As DNA, the CDR3 is TGTGCCAGCAGCTTAAACGCAGGGCTGATGAACACTGAAGCTTTCTTT. Its protein is CASSLNAGLMNTEAFF. V is TRBV7-9 and J is TRBJ1-1, with D tentatively TRBD1 (5 bases). The V end was cut by 2 bases, the J end by 0 bases, with 13 bases between. The germline V gene has CDR1 SEHNR and CDR2 FQNEAQ (reference sequence). The CDR3 is 16 residues long.

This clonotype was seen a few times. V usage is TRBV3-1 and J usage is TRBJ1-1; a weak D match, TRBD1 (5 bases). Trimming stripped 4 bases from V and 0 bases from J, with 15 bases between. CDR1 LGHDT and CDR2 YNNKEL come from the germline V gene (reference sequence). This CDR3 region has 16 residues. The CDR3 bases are TGTGCCAGCAGCCCGTTTATAGGGGAGTTGAACACTGAAGCTTTCTTT. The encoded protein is CASSPFIGELNTEAFF.